This entry lists 25 T cell receptor beta chains sequenced from one sample in a study of T cells in Graves' hyperthyroidism and ophthalmopathy. The CDR3 regions of TCR beta were amplified from RNA transcripts. Carried out on the TCR CDR3, a first-round RT-PCR used the HTBI primer set. Via MiXCR, TCRdb re-called the multiplex PCR reads, giving one row per CDR3 protein. Of 700,000 to 850,000 distinct CDR3 sequences in the sample, under 45% were seen once. Sample: blood. Receptors originate from a woman in her thirties or forties with Graves' hyperthyroidism.

The chain links TRBV7-9 to TRBJ2-5, with 11 bases fitting TRBD2. The J call may be wrong; the DNA end is better matched by TRBJ2-1. This CDR3 has 16 amino acids. Germline V lookup: CDR1 SEHNR, CDR2 FQNEAQ (reference sequence). The CDR3: CASSPTSGNSYNEQFF. The CDR3 DNA follows: TGTGCCAGCAGCCCGACTAGCGGGAACTCCTACAATGAGCAGTTCTTC.

The sample holds a few counts of this clonotype. The chain is built from TRBV20-1 and TRBJ2-3; 7 bases are a match to TRBD1. The CDR3 totals 13 residues. Germline CDR1 reads DFQATT; CDR2 reads SNEGSKA (reference sequence). J gave up 0 bases and V 7 bases, and 4 bases lay outside the gene matches. The CDR3 loop reads CSVWTGSTDTQYF. The CDR3 bases are TGCAGTGTATGGACAGGCAGCACAGATACGCAGTATTTT.

This clonotype appeared a few times. The V gene is TRBV20-1, the J gene TRBJ2-6; 8 positions agree with TRBD1. CDR3 length: 16 residues. Germline assignment: CDR1 DFQATT and CDR2 SNEGSKA (reference sequence). V lost 1 base and J lost 0; bases outside the gene matches: 2. DNA for the CDR3: TGCAGTGCTAGAGCCCAGGGGGCCTCTGGGGCCAACGTCCTGACTTTC. The encoded protein is CSARAQGASGANVLTF.

The table lists this clonotype with a few counts. CDR3 region: CASSPLWGGGETQYF. The CDR3 nucleotides are TGTGCCAGCAGTCCCCTATGGGGAGGGGGGGAGACCCAGTACTTC. The chain joins TRBV9 to TRBJ2-5, with TRBD2 as a possible D gene (7 bases). The CDR3 extends over 15 amino acids. Trimming pared 5 bases from V and 5 bases from J, leaving 19 bases between. CDR1 and CDR2 (germline): SGDLS, YYNGEE.

This clonotype was recorded many times. The chain couples TRBV29-1 to TRBJ2-6; TRBD1 agrees at 11 bases. The junction had 2 bases not matched to a gene; V was cut back by 3 bases and J by 13 bases. This CDR3 has 12 amino acids. Germline CDR1 and CDR2: SQVTM and ANQGSEA. The CDR3 coding sequence is TGCAGCGTTGAGGGACAGGGGGGGGTCCTGACTTTC. Translation gives CSVEGQGGVLTF.

A note on this clonotype: One end of the junction is discordant with germline, which a read error may explain. This sequence joins TRBV7-9 and TRBJ2-5; TRBD2 might be the D (5 bases). The CDR3 length is 14 residues. Looked up from germline, CDR1 is SEHNR and CDR2 is FQNEAQ (reference sequence). This chain's CDR3 is CAGSQTPGQETQYF. The CDR3 region has the DNA TGTGCCGGCAGCCAAACTCCGGGGCAAGAGACCCAGTACTTC.

Regarding this clonotype: One end of the junction fails to match germline, which may point to a read error. V usage is TRBV6-5 and J usage is TRBJ1-4, with D possibly matching TRBD1 (5 bases). CDR3 length: 13 amino acids. Per the germline V gene, CDR1 is MNHEY and CDR2 is SVGAGI. As DNA, the CDR3 is TGTGCCAGCGGGGGGTCGGACAATGGAAAACTGTTTTTT. Its protein product is CASGGSDNGKLFF.

The sample holds a few counts of this clonotype. The chain carries TRBV3-2 and TRBJ1-1; the D call TRBD1 from the table was never checked on the DNA. TRBV3-2 is termed a pseudogene. There are 15 residues in the CDR3. This CDR3 reads CASSQVPAGVSKAFF. Here the CDR3 DNA reads TGTGCCAGCAGCCAAGTTCCGGCAGGGGTTAGTAAAGCTTTCTTT.

In nucleotides, the CDR3 is TGCAGTGCTAGAGATCCCCCGGGAGGGGGGGCGGGACCCTACGAGCAGTACTTC. Protein product: CSARDPPGGGAGPYEQYF. This chain links TRBV20-1 with TRBJ2-7; 8 bases map to TRBD2. CDR1 and CDR2 (germline): DFQATT, SNEGSKA (reference sequence). V lost 0 bases, J lost 2 bases, and 15 bases stayed unmatched. This CDR3 contains 18 residues.

This clonotype has a count of ten or more. The gene calls are TRBV7-2 and TRBJ2-6; TRBD2 agrees at 10 bases. Germline CDR1 reads SGHTA; CDR2 reads FQGNSA. The trim removed 5 bases at V and 0 bases at J, leaving 10 bases unmatched. The CDR3 is 19 amino acids. CDR3 in DNA: TGTGCCAGCAGCCAACTGGGACTAGCGACCCTCTCTGGGGCCAACGTCCTGACTTTC. Residues: CASSQLGLATLSGANVLTF.

The V gene is TRBV12-3 or TRBV12-4, the J gene TRBJ2-7; TRBD1 agrees at 7 bases. With V trimmed by 1 base and J by 0 bases, 6 bases remained unmatched. CDR3 size: 16 residues. DNA for the CDR3: TGTGCCAGCAGTTTAGGGCAGACAGGGAGCTCCTACGAGCAGTACTTC. Amino acid sequence: CASSLGQTGSSYEQYF.

This clonotype was seen a handful of times. This chain joins TRBV2 and TRBJ1-2; maybe TRBD1 (5 bases). Between the trimmed V and J ends, which lost 3 bases and 7 bases, there was a span of 12 bases. Germline CDR1 reads SNHLY; CDR2 reads FYNNEI. CDR3 length: 13 residues. The CDR3 region has the DNA TGTGCCAGCAGTGATAATCAGGGACGTGGCTACACCTTC. This codes for CASSDNQGRGYTF.

The V call is TRBV7-8, the J call TRBJ2-3; the D is unclear. The CDR3 totals 12 residues. V was clipped by 3 bases and J by 6 bases, with 7 bases between them. Germline CDR1 reads SGHVS; CDR2 reads FQNEAQ. The CDR3 nucleotides are TGTGCCAGCAGCTTGAATTCCGATACGCAGTATTTT. This encodes CASSLNSDTQYF.

This clonotype was detected a few times. The gene calls are TRBV18 and TRBJ1-1; D not resolved. Trimming removed 3 bases from V and 4 bases from J, with 12 bases in between. The length of the CDR3 is 14 residues. Per the germline V gene, CDR1 is KGHSH and CDR2 is LQKENI. This chain's CDR3 is CASSPQEGSTEAFF. CDR3 DNA: TGTGCCAGCTCACCCCAGGAGGGTAGCACTGAAGCTTTCTTT.

The V call is TRBV7-2, the J call TRBJ1-3; D not certain. This CDR3 region has 14 residues. Germline lookup yields CDR1 SGHTA and CDR2 FQGNSA. Trimming shortened V by 6 bases and J by 0 bases, and 9 bases separated the two germline ends. The CDR3 sequence is CASSNENSGNTIYF. CDR3 DNA sequence: TGTGCCAGCAGTAATGAAAACTCTGGAAACACCATATATTTT.

This clonotype came up a few times. The chain joins TRBV28 to TRBJ1-5; D is possibly TRBD1 (5 bases). Trimming pared 6 bases from V and 6 bases from J, leaving 15 bases between. The CDR3 extends over 14 amino acids. The germline gives CDR1 MDHEN, CDR2 SYDVKM. The CDR3 nucleotides read TGTGCCAGCAGCAGACAGAAACGTGGTCAGCCCCAGCATTTT. As protein: CASSRQKRGQPQHF.

The rearrangement joins TRBV14 to TRBJ2-2, with TRBD2 as a possible D gene (5 bases). In germline, CDR1 is SGHDN, CDR2 FVKESK. The ends were cut back, 1 base at V and 0 bases at J, with 12 bases in the middle. The CDR3 spans 17 residues. CDR3 nucleotide sequence: TGTGCCAGCAGCCAAGTTTGGAGGACCACGAACACCGGGGAGCTGTTTTTT. This gives the protein CASSQVWRTTNTGELFF.

V is TRBV20-1 and J is TRBJ2-7, with D perhaps assigned TRBD1 or TRBD2 (9 bases each). CDR1 is DFQATT and CDR2 is SNEGSKA in the germline V gene (reference sequence). The V gene lost 6 bases and the J gene lost 2 bases, with 26 bases spanning the gap. The CDR3 sequence is 17 residues long. CDR3 sequence: CSAAFLAGQGPPYEQYF. For the CDR3, the DNA is TGCAGTGCGGCCTTTCTAGCGGGACAGGGTCCTCCCTACGAGCAGTACTTC.

Concerning this clonotype: A much larger clone differs from this one at a single base, so this may be a read error. The CDR3 sequence: CASSFVGKAYGQYF. DNA for the CDR3: TGTGCCAGCAGCTTTGTGGGAAAGGCCTACGGGCAGTACTTC. J is TRBJ2-7 and V is TRBV5-4, with D unresolved. The CDR3 consists of 14 residues. Germline V gene data show CDR1 as SGHNT and CDR2 as YYREEE (reference sequence).

A few counts support this clonotype. This sequence joins TRBV20-1 and TRBJ1-5; 7 bases match TRBD1. The J segment lost 2 bases and the V segment lost 5 bases, leaving 3 bases of the junction unmatched. The CDR3 loop spans 13 amino acids. Germline loops: CDR1 DFQATT, CDR2 SNEGSKA (reference sequence). This CDR3 is CSAYGQGNQPQHF. As DNA, the CDR3 is TGCAGTGCTTATGGACAGGGCAATCAGCCCCAGCATTTT.

In this sample, this clonotype turned up a few times. This chain joins TRBV28 and TRBJ2-7, with D hard to call. Germline values: CDR1 MDHEN, CDR2 SYDVKM. Trimming shortened V by 6 bases and J by 3 bases, and 15 bases separated the two germline ends. The CDR3 has 14 amino acids. This chain's CDR3 is CASRTQGRSYEQYF. Here the CDR3 DNA reads TGTGCCAGCAGAACCCAAGGGCGGAGCTACGAGCAGTACTTC.

This clonotype has a handful of counts. Compared with germline, one end of the junction differs, possibly owing to a read error. The gene calls are TRBV13 and TRBJ2-7, with 9 bases lining up with TRBD1. There are 13 residues in the CDR3. Germline-derived CDR1 and CDR2 are PRHDT and FYEKMQ (reference sequence). The CDR3 coding sequence is TGCGCCAGCAGCCGGACAGGGGAAGGCGAGCAGTACTTC. Protein: CASSRTGEGEQYF.

This clonotype was seen repeatedly, ten times or more. This chain uses TRBV20-1 with TRBJ1-2; 9 bases match TRBD1. CDR1 is DFQATT and CDR2 is SNEGSKA in the germline V gene (reference sequence). Unmatched junction bases numbered 10, after V lost 0 bases and J lost 8 bases. CDR3 length: 15 residues. The CDR3 DNA reads as TGCAGTGCTAGAGATGGAACAGGGGGCGCGAGAGGCTACACCTTC. Translating gives CSARDGTGGARGYTF.

This chain links TRBV11-2 with TRBJ1-4; D is perhaps TRBD1 (5 bases). CDR3 size: 12 residues. Looked up from germline, CDR1 is SGHAT and CDR2 is FQNNGV. The V end was cut by 8 bases, the J end by 8 bases, with 12 bases between. The CDR3 loop is CASGTQGEKLFF. In DNA, the CDR3 is TGTGCCAGCGGGACGCAAGGGGAAAAACTGTTTTTT. The full variable domain, completed using reference TRBV11-2 and TRBJ1-4, is EAGVAQSPRYKIIEKRQSVAFWCNPISGHATLYWYQQILGQGPKLLIQFQNNGVVDDSQLPKDRFSAERLKGVDSTLKIQPAKLEDSAVYLCASGTQGEKLFFGSGTQLSVL.

The chain recombines TRBV20-1 with TRBJ2-6; no firm D call. The ends were cut back, 0 bases at V and 5 bases at J, with 5 bases in the middle. CDR1 is DFQATT and CDR2 is SNEGSKA in the germline V gene (reference sequence). The CDR3 runs 13 residues. The DNA for the CDR3 is TGCAGTGCTAGAGAGCTCAGGGCCAACGTCCTGACTTTC. This codes for CSARELRANVLTF.